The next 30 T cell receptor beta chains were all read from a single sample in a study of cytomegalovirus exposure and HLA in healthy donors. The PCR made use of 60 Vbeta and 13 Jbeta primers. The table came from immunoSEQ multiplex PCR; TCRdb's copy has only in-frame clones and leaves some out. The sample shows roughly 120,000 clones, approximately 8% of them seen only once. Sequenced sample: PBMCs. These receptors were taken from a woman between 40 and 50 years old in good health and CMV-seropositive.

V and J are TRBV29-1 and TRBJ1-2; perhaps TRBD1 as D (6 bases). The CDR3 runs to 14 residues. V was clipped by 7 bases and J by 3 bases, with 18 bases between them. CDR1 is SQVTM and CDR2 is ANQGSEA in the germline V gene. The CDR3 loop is CSGLAAGGDYGYTF. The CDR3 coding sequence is TGCAGCGGATTGGCGGCTGGGGGCGACTATGGCTACACCTTC. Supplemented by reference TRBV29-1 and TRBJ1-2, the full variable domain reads SAVISQKPSRDICQRGTSLTIQCQVDSQVTMMFWYRQQPGQSLTLIATANQGSEATYESGFVIDKFPISRPNLTFSTLTVSNMSPEDSSIYLCSGLAAGGDYGYTFGSGTRLTVV.

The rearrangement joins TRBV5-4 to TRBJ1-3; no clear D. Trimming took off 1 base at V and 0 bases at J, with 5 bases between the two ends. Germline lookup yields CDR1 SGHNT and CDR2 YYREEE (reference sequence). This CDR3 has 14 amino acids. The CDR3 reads CASSLSYSGNTIYF. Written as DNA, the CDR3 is TGTGCCAGCAGCTTGTCGTACTCTGGAAACACCATATATTTT.

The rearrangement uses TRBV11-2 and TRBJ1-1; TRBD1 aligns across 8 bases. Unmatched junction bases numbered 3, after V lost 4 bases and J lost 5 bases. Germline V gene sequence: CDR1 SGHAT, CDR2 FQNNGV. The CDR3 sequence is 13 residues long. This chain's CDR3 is CASSSDRGTEAFF. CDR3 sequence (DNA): TGTGCCAGCAGCTCTGACAGGGGTACTGAAGCTTTCTTT.

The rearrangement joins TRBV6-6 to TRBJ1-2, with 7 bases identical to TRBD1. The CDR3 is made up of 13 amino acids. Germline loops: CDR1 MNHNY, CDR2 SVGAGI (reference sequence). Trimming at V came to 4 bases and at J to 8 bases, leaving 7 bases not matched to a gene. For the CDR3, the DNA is TGTGCCAGCAGTTCGGGACAGAAAGTAGGCTACACCTTC. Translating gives CASSSGQKVGYTF.

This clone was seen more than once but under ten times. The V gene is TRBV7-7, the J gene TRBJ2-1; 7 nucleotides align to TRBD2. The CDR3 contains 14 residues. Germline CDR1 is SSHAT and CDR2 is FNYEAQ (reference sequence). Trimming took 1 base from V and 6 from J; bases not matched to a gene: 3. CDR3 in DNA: TGTGCCAGCAGCTTAGGGACTAGTAGCAATGAGCAGTTCTTC. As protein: CASSLGTSSNEQFF.

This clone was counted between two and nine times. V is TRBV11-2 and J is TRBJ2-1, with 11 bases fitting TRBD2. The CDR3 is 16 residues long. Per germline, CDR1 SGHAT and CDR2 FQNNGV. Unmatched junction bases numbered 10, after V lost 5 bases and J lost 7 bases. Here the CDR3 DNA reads TGTGCCAGCAGCCCCGGGCCGGGACTAGCGGAGAATGAGCAGTTCTTC. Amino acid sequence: CASSPGPGLAENEQFF.

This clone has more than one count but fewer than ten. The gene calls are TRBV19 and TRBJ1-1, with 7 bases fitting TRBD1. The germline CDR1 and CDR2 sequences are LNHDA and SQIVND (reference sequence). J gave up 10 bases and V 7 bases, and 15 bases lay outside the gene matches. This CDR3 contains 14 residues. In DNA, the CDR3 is TGTGCCAGTACCGACAGGACAGGACCCAAACGAGCTTTCTTT. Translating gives CASTDRTGPKRAFF.

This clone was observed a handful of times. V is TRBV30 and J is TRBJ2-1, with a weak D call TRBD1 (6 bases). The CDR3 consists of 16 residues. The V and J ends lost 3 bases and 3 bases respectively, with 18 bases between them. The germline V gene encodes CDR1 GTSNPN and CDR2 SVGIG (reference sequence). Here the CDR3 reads CAWRAGVNEGYNEQFF. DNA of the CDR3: TGTGCCTGGAGGGCAGGGGTGAATGAGGGCTACAATGAGCAGTTCTTC. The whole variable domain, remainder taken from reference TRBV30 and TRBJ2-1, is SQTIHQWPATLVQPVGSPLSLECTVEGTSNPNLYWYRQAAGRGLQLLFYSVGIGQISSEVPQNLSASRPQDRQFILSSKKLLLSDSGFYLCAWRAGVNEGYNEQFFGPGTRLTVL.

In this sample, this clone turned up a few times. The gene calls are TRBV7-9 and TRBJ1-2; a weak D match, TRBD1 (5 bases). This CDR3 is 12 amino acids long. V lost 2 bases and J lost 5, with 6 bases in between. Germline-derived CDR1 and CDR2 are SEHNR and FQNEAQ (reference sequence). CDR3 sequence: CASSLQGYGYTF. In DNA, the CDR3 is TGTGCCAGCAGCTTACAGGGTTATGGCTACACCTTC.

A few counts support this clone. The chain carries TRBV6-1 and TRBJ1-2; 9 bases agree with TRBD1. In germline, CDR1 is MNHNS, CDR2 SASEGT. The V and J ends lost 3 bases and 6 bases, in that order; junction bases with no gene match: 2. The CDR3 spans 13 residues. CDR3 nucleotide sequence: TGTGCCAGCAGTGATAGGGACAGGGATGGCTACACCTTC. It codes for CASSDRDRDGYTF.

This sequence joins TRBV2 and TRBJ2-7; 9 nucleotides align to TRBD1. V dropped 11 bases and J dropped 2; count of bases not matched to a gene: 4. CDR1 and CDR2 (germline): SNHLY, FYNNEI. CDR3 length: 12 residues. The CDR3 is CAQGTGPYEQYF. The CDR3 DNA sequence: TGTGCCCAAGGGACAGGGCCCTACGAGCAGTACTTC.

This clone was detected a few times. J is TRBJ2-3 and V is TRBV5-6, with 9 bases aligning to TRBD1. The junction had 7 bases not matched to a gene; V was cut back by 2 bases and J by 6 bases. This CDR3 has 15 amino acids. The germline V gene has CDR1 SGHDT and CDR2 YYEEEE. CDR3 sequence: CASSFRDRVTDTQYF. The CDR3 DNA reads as TGTGCCAGCAGCTTCCGGGACAGGGTAACTGATACGCAGTATTTT. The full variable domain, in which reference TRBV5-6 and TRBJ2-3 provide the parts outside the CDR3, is DAGVTQSPTHLIKTRGQQVTLRCSPKSGHDTVSWYQQALGQGPQFIFQYYEEEERQRGNFPDRFSGHQFPNYSSELNVNALLLGDSALYLCASSFRDRVTDTQYFGPGTRLTVL.

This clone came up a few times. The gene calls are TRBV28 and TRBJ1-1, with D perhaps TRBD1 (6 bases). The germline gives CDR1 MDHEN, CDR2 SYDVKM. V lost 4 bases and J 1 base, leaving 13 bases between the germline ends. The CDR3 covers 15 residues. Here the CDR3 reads CASSSHGGGNTEAFF. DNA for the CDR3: TGTGCCAGCAGTTCCCATGGGGGCGGGAACACTGAAGCTTTCTTT.

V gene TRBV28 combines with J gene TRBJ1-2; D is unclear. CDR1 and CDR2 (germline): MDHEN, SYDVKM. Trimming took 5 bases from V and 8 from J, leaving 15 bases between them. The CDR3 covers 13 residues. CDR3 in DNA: TGTGCCAGCAGTCCCGGGTCGGCGAGAGGCTACACCTTC. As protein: CASSPGSARGYTF.

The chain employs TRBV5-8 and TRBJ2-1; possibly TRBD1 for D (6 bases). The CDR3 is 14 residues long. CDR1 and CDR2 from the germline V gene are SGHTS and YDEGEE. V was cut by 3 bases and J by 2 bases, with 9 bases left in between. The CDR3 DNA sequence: TGTGCCAGCAGCTACCGGACAGCCTACAATGAGCAGTTCTTC. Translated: CASSYRTAYNEQFF.

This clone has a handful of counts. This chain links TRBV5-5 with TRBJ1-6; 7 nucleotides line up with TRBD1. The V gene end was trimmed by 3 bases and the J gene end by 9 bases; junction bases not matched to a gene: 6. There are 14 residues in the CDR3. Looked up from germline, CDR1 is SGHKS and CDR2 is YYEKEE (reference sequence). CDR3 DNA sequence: TGTGCCAGCAGCTCACAGGGGTGGGTTTCACCCCTCCACTTT. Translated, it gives CASSSQGWVSPLHF.

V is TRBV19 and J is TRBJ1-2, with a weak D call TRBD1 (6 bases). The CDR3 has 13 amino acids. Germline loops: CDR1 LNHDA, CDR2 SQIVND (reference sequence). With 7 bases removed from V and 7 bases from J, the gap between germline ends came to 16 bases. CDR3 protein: CASTPGQLVGYTF. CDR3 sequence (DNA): TGTGCCAGTACCCCAGGACAGTTGGTTGGCTACACCTTC.

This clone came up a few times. The CDR3 here is CASSLAGPLRDEQYF. Written as DNA, the CDR3 is TGTGCCAGCAGCTTGGCAGGGCCCCTCAGGGACGAGCAGTACTTC. This chain joins TRBV5-6 and TRBJ2-7; D possibly corresponds to TRBD1 (5 bases). V was pared by 0 bases and J by 5 bases, with 15 bases between. The CDR3 totals 15 residues. Per the germline V gene, CDR1 is SGHDT and CDR2 is YYEEEE.

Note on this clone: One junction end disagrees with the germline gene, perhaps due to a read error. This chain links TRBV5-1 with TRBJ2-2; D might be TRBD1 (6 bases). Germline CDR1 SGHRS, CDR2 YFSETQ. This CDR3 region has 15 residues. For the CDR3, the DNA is TGCGCCAGCAGCTCCGGACAGCCGAACGCCGGGGAGCTGTTTTTT. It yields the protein CASSSGQPNAGELFF.

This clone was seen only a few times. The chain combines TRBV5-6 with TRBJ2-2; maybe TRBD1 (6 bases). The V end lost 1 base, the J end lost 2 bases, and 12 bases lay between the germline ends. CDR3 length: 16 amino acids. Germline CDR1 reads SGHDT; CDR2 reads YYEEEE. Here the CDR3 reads CASSLRRGTNTGELFF. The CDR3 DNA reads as TGTGCCAGCAGCTTGCGAAGGGGGACAAACACCGGGGAGCTGTTTTTT.

This chain's CDR3 is CSVGQGLGLSTEAFF. CDR3 nucleotides: TGCAGCGTTGGACAGGGTTTGGGTTTAAGCACTGAAGCTTTCTTT. The chain employs TRBV29-1 and TRBJ1-1, with TRBD1 identical over 7 bases. CDR1 is SQVTM and CDR2 is ANQGSEA in the germline V gene. The CDR3 spans 15 residues. J gave up 4 bases and V 4 bases, and 12 bases lay outside the gene matches.

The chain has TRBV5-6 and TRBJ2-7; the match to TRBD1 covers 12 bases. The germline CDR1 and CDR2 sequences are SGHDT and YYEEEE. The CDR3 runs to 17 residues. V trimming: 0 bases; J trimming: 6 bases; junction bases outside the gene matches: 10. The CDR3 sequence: CASSLEAGTGGRGEQYF. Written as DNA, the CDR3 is TGTGCCAGCAGCTTGGAAGCCGGGACAGGGGGCCGCGGCGAGCAGTACTTC. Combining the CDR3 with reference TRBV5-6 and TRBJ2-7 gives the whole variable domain DAGVTQSPTHLIKTRGQQVTLRCSPKSGHDTVSWYQQALGQGPQFIFQYYEEEERQRGNFPDRFSGHQFPNYSSELNVNALLLGDSALYLCASSLEAGTGGRGEQYFGPGTRLTVT.

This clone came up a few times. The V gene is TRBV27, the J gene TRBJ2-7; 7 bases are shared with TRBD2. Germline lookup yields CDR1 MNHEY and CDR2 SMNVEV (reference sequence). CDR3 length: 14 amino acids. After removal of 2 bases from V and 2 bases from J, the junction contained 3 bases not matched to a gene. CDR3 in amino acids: CASSLGGRAYEQYF. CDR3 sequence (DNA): TGTGCCAGCAGTTTAGGGGGGAGGGCCTACGAGCAGTACTTC.

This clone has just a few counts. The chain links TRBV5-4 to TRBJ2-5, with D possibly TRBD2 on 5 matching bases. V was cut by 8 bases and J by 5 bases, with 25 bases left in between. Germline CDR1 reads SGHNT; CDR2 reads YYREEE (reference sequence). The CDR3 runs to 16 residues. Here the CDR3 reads CASHNADSPSVETQYF. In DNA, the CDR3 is TGTGCCAGTCATAATGCGGACTCCCCATCGGTGGAGACCCAGTACTTC. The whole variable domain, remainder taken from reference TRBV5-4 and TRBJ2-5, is ETGVTQSPTHLIKTRGQQVTLRCSSQSGHNTVSWYQQALGQGPQFIFQYYREEENGRGNFPPRFSGLQFPNYSSELNVNALELDDSALYLCASHNADSPSVETQYFGPGTRLLVL.

CDR3 loop: CAWSRGGPRFF. Written as DNA, the CDR3 is TGTGCCTGGAGCCGGGGGGGGCCCCGGTTCTTC. V usage is TRBV30 and J usage is TRBJ2-1; the match to TRBD2 covers 8 bases. The J segment lost 15 bases and the V segment lost 3 bases, leaving 7 bases of the junction unmatched. Germline lookup yields CDR1 GTSNPN and CDR2 SVGIG (reference sequence). This CDR3 is 11 amino acids long.

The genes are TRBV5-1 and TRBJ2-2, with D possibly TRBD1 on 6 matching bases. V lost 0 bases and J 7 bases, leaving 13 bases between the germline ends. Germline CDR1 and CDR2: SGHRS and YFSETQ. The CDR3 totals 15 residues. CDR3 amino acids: CASSLEQGGFGELFF. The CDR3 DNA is TGCGCCAGCAGCTTGGAACAGGGCGGATTCGGGGAGCTGTTTTTT.

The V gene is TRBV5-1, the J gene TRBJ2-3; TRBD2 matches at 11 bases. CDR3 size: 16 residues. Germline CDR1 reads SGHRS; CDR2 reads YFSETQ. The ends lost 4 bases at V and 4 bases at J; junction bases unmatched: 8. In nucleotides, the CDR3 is TGCGCCAGCAGCCAAAATAGCGGGGGGGCCTCAGATACGCAGTATTTT. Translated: CASSQNSGGASDTQYF.

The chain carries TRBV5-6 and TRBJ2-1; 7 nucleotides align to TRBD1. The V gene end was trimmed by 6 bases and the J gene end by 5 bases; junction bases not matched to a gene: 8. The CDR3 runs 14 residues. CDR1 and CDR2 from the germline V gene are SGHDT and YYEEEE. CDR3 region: CASIPRDSNNEQFF. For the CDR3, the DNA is TGTGCCAGCATCCCCCGGGACAGTAACAATGAGCAGTTCTTC.

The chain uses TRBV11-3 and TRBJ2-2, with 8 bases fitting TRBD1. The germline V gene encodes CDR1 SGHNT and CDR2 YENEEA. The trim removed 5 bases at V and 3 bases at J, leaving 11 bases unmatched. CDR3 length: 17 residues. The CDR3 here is CASSKGDRFSDTGELFF. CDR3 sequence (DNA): TGTGCCAGCAGCAAAGGGGACAGGTTTTCGGACACCGGGGAGCTGTTTTTT. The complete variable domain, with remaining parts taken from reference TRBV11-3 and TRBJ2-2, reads EAGVVQSPRYKIIEKKQPVAFWCNPISGHNTLYWYLQNLGQGPELLIRYENEEAVDDSQLPKDRFSAERLKGVDSTLKIQPAELGDSAVYLCASSKGDRFSDTGELFFGEGSRLTVL.

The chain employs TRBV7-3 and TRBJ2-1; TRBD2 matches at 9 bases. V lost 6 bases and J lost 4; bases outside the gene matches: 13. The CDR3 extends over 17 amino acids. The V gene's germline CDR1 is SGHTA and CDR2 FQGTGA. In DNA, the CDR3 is TGTGCCAGCAGGAGGGGGGTAGCGGGGGACCGATACAATGAGCAGTTCTTC. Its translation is CASRRGVAGDRYNEQFF.